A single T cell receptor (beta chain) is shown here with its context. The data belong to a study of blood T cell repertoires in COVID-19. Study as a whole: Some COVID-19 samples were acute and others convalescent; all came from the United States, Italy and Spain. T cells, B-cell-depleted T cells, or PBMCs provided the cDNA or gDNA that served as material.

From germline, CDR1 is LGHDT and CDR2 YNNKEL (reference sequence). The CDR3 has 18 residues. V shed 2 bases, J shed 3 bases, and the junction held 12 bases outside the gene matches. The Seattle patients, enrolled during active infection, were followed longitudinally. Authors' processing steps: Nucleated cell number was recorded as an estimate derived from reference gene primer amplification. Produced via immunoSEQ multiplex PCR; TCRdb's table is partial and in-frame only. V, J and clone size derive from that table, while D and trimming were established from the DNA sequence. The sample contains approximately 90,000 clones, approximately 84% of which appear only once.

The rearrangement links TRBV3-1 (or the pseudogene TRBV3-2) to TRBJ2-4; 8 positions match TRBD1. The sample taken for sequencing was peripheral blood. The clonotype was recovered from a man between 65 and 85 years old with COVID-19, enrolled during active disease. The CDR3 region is CASSQSKPGQESKNIQYF. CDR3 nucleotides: TGTGCCAGCAGCCAATCAAAACCGGGACAGGAGAGCAAAAACATTCAGTACTTC.